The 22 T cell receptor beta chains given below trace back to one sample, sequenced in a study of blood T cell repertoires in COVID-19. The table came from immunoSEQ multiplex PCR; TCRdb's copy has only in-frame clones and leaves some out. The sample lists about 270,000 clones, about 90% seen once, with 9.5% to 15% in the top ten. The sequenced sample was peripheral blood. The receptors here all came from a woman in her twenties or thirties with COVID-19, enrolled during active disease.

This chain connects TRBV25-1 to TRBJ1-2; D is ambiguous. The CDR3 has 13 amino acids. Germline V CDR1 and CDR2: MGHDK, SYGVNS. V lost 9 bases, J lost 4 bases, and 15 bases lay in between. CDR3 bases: TGTGCCAGTCTGATCGGGGATGGCTATGGCTACACCTTC. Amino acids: CASLIGDGYGYTF.

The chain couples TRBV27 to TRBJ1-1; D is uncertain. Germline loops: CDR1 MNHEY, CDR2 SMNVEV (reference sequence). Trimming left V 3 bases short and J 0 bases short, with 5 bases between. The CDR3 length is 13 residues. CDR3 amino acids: CASSLSVNTEAFF. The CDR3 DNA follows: TGTGCCAGCAGTTTGTCGGTGAACACTGAAGCTTTCTTT.

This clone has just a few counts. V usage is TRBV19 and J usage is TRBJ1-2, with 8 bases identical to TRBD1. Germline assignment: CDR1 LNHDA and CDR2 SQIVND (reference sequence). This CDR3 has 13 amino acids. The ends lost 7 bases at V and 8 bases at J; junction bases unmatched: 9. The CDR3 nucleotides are TGTGCCAGTACCCCGACAGGGGTGGGAGGCTACACCTTC. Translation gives CASTPTGVGGYTF.

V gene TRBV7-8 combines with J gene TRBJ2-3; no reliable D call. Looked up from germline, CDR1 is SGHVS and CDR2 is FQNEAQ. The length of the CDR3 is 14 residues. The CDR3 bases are TGTGCTGTTCGCCCTCATGCGATTTTAGATACGCAGTATTTT. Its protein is CAVRPHAILDTQYF.

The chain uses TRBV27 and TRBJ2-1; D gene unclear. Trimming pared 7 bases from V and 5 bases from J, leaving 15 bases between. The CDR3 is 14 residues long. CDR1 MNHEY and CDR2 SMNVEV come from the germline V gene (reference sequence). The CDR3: CASTLGIGHNEQFF. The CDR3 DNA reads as TGTGCCAGCACCCTAGGTATAGGCCACAATGAGCAGTTCTTC.

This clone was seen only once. The DNA of the CDR3 is TGTGCCAGCAGCCGGGCGGGGAATGTTAACGAGCAGTACTTC. This encodes CASSRAGNVNEQYF. The J gene is TRBJ2-7, the V gene TRBV3-1 (or the pseudogene TRBV3-2); a weak D match, TRBD2 (6 bases). CDR1 and CDR2 from the germline V gene are LGHDT and YNNKEL (reference sequence). The ends were cut back, 4 bases at V and 5 bases at J, with 15 bases in the middle. This CDR3 region has 14 residues.

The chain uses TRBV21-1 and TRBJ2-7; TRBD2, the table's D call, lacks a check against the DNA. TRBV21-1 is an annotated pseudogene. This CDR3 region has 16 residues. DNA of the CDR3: TGTGCCAGCAGCAAAGTTACACTGGAGGGCCTCCACGAGCAGTACTTC. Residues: CASSKVTLEGLHEQYF.

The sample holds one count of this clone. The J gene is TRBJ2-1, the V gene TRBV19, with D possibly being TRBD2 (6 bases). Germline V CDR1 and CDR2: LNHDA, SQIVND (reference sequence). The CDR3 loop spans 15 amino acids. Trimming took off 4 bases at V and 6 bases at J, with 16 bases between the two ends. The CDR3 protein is CASSTALARANEQFF. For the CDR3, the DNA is TGTGCCAGTAGTACCGCGCTAGCGAGGGCCAATGAGCAGTTCTTC.

Written as DNA, the CDR3 is TGTGCCAGCTCACCACCGATGAAGGGGGCTTATGGCTACACCTTC. The encoded protein is CASSPPMKGAYGYTF. V is TRBV18 and J is TRBJ1-2, with 7 positions matching TRBD1. This CDR3 comprises 15 residues. V gave up 0 bases and J gave up 5 bases; unmatched junction bases: 6. Germline V lookup: CDR1 KGHSH, CDR2 LQKENI.

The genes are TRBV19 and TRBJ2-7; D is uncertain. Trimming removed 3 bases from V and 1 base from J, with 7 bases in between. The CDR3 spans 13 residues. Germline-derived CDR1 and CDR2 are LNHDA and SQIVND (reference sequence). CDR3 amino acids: CASSIFESYEQYF. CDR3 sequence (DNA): TGTGCCAGTAGTATCTTTGAGTCCTACGAGCAGTACTTC.

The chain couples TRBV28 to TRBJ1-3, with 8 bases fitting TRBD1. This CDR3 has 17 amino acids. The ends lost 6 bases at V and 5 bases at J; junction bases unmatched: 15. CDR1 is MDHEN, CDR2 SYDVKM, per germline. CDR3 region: CASRRGQGSPRRNTIYF. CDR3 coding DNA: TGTGCCAGCAGGCGAGGACAGGGCTCACCCCGACGAAACACCATATATTTT.

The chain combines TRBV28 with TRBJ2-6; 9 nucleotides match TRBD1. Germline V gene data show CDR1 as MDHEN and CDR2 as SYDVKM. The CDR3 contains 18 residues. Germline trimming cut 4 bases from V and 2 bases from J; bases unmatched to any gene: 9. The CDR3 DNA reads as TGTGCCAGCAGTTCCGTGACAGGGGGGGGACCTGGGGCCAACGTCCTGACTTTC. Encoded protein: CASSSVTGGGPGANVLTF.

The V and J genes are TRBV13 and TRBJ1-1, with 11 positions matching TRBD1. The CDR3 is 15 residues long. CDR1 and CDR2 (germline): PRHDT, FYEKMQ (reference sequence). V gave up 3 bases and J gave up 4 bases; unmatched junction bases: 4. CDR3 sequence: CASSLTGTGGTEAFF. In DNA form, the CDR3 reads TGTGCCAGCAGCTTGACCGGGACAGGGGGCACTGAAGCTTTCTTT.

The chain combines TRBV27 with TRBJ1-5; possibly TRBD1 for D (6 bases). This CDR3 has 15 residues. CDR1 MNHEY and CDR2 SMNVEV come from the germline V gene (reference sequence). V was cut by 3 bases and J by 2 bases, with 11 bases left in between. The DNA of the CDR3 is TGTGCCAGCAGTTTCGCAGGGGCCCGCAATCAGCCCCAGCATTTT. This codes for CASSFAGARNQPQHF.

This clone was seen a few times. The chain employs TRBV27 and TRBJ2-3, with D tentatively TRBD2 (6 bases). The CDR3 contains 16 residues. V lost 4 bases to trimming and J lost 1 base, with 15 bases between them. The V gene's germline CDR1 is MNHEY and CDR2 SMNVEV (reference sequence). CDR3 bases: TGTGCCAGCAGTTCGTTGGGGAGGTTCGGCACAGATACGCAGTATTTT. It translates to CASSSLGRFGTDTQYF.

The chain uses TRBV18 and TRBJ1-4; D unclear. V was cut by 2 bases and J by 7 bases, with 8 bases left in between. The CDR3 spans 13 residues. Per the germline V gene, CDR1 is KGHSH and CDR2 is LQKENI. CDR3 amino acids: CASSPGHVEKLFF. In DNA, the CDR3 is TGTGCCAGCTCACCAGGGCACGTTGAAAAACTGTTTTTT. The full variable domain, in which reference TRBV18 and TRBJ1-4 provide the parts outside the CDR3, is NAGVMQNPRHLVRRRGQEARLRCSPMKGHSHVYWYRQLPEEGLKFMVYLQKENIIDESGMPKERFSAEFPKEGPSILRIQQVVRGDSAAYFCASSPGHVEKLFFGSGTQLSVL.

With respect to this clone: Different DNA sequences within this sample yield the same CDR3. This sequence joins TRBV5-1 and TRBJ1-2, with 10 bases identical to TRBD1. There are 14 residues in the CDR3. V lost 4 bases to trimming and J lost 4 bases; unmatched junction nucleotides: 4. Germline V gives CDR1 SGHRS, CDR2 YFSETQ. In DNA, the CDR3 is TGCGCCAGCAGCCCGGGACAGGGGACCTATGGCTACACCTTC. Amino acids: CASSPGQGTYGYTF.

CDR3 amino acids: CASSGLRGRIEAFF. CDR3 bases: TGTGCCAGCAGCGGGTTAAGGGGGCGAATTGAAGCTTTCTTT. This sequence joins TRBV5-6 and TRBJ1-1; 7 positions agree with TRBD1. The CDR3 is made up of 14 amino acids. Germline V lookup: CDR1 SGHDT, CDR2 YYEEEE. Trimming cost V 4 bases and J 7 bases; bases outside gene matches: 10.

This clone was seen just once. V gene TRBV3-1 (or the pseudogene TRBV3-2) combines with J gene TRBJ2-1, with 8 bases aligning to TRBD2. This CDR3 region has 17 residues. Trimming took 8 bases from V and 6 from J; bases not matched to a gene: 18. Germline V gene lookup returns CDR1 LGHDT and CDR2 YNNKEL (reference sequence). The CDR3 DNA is TGTGCCAGCGGGTTGAGCGGGGGAATGGGGAGGGGCAATGAGCAGTTCTTC. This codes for CASGLSGGMGRGNEQFF.

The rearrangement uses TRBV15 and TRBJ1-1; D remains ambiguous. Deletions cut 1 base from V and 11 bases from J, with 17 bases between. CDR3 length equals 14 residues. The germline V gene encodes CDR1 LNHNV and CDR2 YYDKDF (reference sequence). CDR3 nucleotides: TGTGCCACCAGCAGAGGAAGACACCTCCGCGGGGCTTTCTTT. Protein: CATSRGRHLRGAFF.

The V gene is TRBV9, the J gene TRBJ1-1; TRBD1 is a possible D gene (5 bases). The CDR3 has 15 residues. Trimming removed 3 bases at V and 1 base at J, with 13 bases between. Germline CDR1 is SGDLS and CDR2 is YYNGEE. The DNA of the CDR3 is TGTGCCAGCAGCGCCTATTCTAGGGGGAACACTGAAGCTTTCTTT. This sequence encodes CASSAYSRGNTEAFF.

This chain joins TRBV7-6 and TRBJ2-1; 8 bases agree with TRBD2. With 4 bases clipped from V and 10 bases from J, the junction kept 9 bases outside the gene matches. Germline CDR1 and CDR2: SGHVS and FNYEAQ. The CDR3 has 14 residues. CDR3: CASSSAPGGGEQFF. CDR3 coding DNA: TGTGCCAGCAGCTCAGCGCCCGGGGGGGGAGAGCAGTTCTTC.